The clone carrying this TCR beta chain was seen ten or more times. Its antigen is currently unknown. This sample stems from a study of CD8 T cells in ankylosing spondylitis. General observations from the study: In synovial fluid and blood from reactive arthritis, some motif variants were previously reported. Ankylosing spondylitis blood appeared to be characterized by a TCR beta motif of roughly eight highly homologous variants.

It was by quantitative 5'-RACE with molecular barcodes that TCR beta libraries were made. TCRdb re-derived calls from the 5' RACE reads in MiXCR, one entry per CDR3 protein. The table has 300,000 to 350,000 distinct CDR3 sequences, less than 25% seen once. CDR1 SQVTM and CDR2 ANQGSEA come from the germline V gene. This CDR3 contains 15 residues. J gave up 5 bases and V 7 bases, and 14 bases lay outside the gene matches. The rearrangement links TRBV29-1 to TRBJ1-5; the match to TRBD1 covers 7 bases. The receptor comes from a female donor with ankylosing spondylitis or in good health (not recorded which). Material for sequencing was blood, either unsorted or a sorted T cell fraction (not recorded which). CDR3 DNA: TGCAGCGACCGTCTCACAGGGGCCCTCCATCAGCCCCAGCATTTT. Its protein product is CSDRLTGALHQPQHF.